This T cell receptor beta chain stems from a study of T-cell memory formation after mild COVID-19. On the study more broadly: Largely, TCR clusters stayed within a single donor.

A few counts support this clonotype. Its cognate antigen is unknown. Study-wide findings and caveats: Detection of some responders pre-infection suggested pre-existing cross-reactive memory T cells participated. Among contracting clones, CD4+ were mainly CM/EM and CD8+ enriched in EMRA.

Germline V gene lookup returns CDR1 SGHRS and CDR2 YFSETQ. V was clipped by 0 bases and J by 8 bases, with 14 bases between them. This CDR3 is 14 amino acids long. TCRdb itself ran the 5' RACE reads through MiXCR, one entry per CDR3 protein. Here the sample spans about 470,000 distinct CDR3 sequences, around a quarter being singletons. This chain links TRBV5-1 with TRBJ1-1; D possibly corresponds to TRBD1 (5 bases). This sequence was found in an adult woman who had mild COVID-19 (a few samples of this study predate the infection). Cell type and time point are not known. Material: PBMCs or a T cell subset sorted from them (not recorded which). The CDR3 reads CASSLAVSGGEAFF. The CDR3 nucleotides read TGCGCCAGCAGCTTGGCCGTCTCCGGGGGGGAAGCTTTCTTT.